This TCR beta chain was identified during a study of spatial heterogeneity in lung cancer. Study background: Sequencing of follow-up PBMC samples took place when they were available, at a median of approximately 2 years after resection. Detected sequences consistently included more beta-chain ones than alpha-chain ones. The study's findings and limits: In blood, ubiquitous expanded tumor TCRs appeared more at resection than follow-up.

Points on this clonotype: Its specificity is not known.

As for time point: blood at routine non-recurrence follow-up after resection. Without sorting, whole RNA was sequenced from tumor, nontumor lung or frozen PBMC. Per germline, CDR1 SEHNR and CDR2 FQNEAQ (reference sequence). This CDR3 has 12 residues. The germline V and J ends were trimmed by 0 bases and 9 bases, with 6 bases remaining between them. A distinct unique molecular identifier was carried by each TCR cDNA molecule. TCRdb recomputed calls from the 5' RACE reads with MiXCR, one row per CDR3 protein. The table has some 110,000 distinct CDR3 sequences, 9% to 15% seen once. This clonotype was sampled from a male donor with early-stage non-small cell lung cancer. J is TRBJ2-1 and V is TRBV7-9, with D hard to call. The specimen was PBMCs, collected at follow-up. The CDR3 DNA sequence: TGTGCCAGCAGCTTAGCGTCTGGTGAGCAGTTCTTC. It specifies CASSLASGEQFF.